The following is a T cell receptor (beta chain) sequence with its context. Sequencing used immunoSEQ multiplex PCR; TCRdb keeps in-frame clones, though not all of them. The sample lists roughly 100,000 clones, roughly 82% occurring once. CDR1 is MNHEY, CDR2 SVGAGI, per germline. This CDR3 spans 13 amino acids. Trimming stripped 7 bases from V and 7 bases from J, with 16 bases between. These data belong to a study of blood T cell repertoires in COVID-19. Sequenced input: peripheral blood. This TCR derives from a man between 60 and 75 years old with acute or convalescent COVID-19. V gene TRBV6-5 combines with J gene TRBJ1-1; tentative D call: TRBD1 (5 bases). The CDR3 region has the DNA TGTGCCAGCACCATGACAGTATCAGGTGAAGCTTTCTTT. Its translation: CASTMTVSGEAFF.